This T cell receptor (beta chain) was sequenced during a study of T cell clonotyping in hematopoietic cell transplantation. Across the study: Recipients' pretransplant samples followed cytoreduction. Study-wide results and caveats: CD4 and CD8 repertoire contributions could not be separated without sorting.

The repertoire was sequenced with immunoSEQ multiplex PCR; TCRdb's copy has only in-frame clones and lacks some. There are around 26,000 clones in the sample; 82% occur only once, and roughly 1.8% lies in the top ten. Time point reported: recipient sample about 28 days before transplant, after cytoreduction. V was clipped by 5 bases and J by 6 bases, with 8 bases between them. From germline, CDR1 is MDHEN and CDR2 SYDVKM. CDR3 length: 12 amino acids. Concerning this clone itself: Its target is not known.

This sample comprised peripheral blood mononuclear cells, obtained before stem cell transplant. V gene TRBV28 combines with J gene TRBJ1-5, with a tentative D call TRBD1 (5 bases). The TCR originated in a man aged 35-49 years with acute myeloid leukemia. Some clones in this sample may be carry-over from other donors' samples. CDR3: CASSGRAQPQHF. CDR3 coding DNA: TGTGCCAGCAGTGGCAGGGCTCAGCCCCAGCATTTT.